Detailed here is one T cell receptor beta chain. The same CDR3 also results from other DNA sequences found in this sample. This sample stems from a study of shared clonotypes between healthy human individuals. With V trimmed by 1 base and J by 1 base, 4 bases remained unmatched. This CDR3 contains 16 residues. Germline lookup yields CDR1 KGHSH and CDR2 LQKENI. Clones were sequenced by immunoSEQ multiplex PCR, and TCRdb holds only the in-frame ones, with some missing. This table holds 2 million to 2.5 million clones, approximately 93% found once. The rearrangement uses TRBV18 and TRBJ1-5; 7 positions agree with TRBD1. The sequenced material came from naive CD4+ T cells from PBMCs. As for subset: CD45RA+ positively selected. The TCR originated in a young man in good health. Some clones in this sample may be carry-over from other donors' samples. The CDR3 spells CASSPQGAGSNQPQHF. In DNA form, the CDR3 reads TGTGCCAGCTCACCACAGGGGGCGGGAAGCAATCAGCCCCAGCATTTT.